Listed here are 21 T cell receptor beta chains from one sample, sequenced in a study of shared clonotypes between healthy human individuals. Data came from immunoSEQ multiplex PCR; TCRdb stores just in-frame clones and leaves some out. The sample includes some 1 million clones, about 76% seen only once; the top ten take roughly 1.4%. The source material was memory CD4+ T cells sorted from blood. Specified subset: CD45RA-negative fraction. Receptors originate from a young man in good health.

Worth noting for this clone: Distinct nucleotide sequences in the sample also encode this CDR3. This sequence joins TRBV7-9 and TRBJ1-2; perhaps TRBD1 as D (5 bases). The CDR3 covers 14 residues. Germline V lookup: CDR1 SEHNR, CDR2 FQNEAQ (reference sequence). V lost 1 base to trimming and J lost 6 bases, with 12 bases between them. CDR3 bases: TGTGCCAGCAGCTTAGAAGGGTTGGGGGATGGCTACACCTTC. Amino acid sequence: CASSLEGLGDGYTF.

Comments on this clone: Different DNA sequences within this sample yield the same CDR3. The chain has TRBV30 and TRBJ2-7; D is ambiguous. Trimming removed 5 bases from V and 3 bases from J, with 8 bases in between. This CDR3 comprises 11 residues. From germline, CDR1 is GTSNPN and CDR2 SVGIG (reference sequence). CDR3 DNA: TGTGCCTGGTCGAGGAGCTACGAGCAGTACTTC. Amino acids: CAWSRSYEQYF.

The V and J genes are TRBV19 and TRBJ1-5; maybe TRBD1 (5 bases). V lost 8 bases to trimming and J lost 2 bases, with 22 bases between them. The length of the CDR3 is 17 residues. Germline lookup yields CDR1 LNHDA and CDR2 SQIVND (reference sequence). The CDR3 DNA follows: TGTGCCAGTGGTAATAAGACAGAATATTACGGCAATCAGCCCCAGCATTTT. Translating it yields CASGNKTEYYGNQPQHF. The full variable domain, completed using reference TRBV19 and TRBJ1-5, is DGGITQSPKYLFRKEGQNVTLSCEQNLNHDAMYWYRQDPGQGLRLIYYSQIVNDFQKGDIAEGYSVSREKKESFPLTVTSAQKNPTAFYLCASGNKTEYYGNQPQHFGDGTRLSIL.

This sequence joins TRBV7-9 and TRBJ2-3; D possibly uses TRBD1 or TRBD2 (5 bases each). Germline lookup yields CDR1 SEHNR and CDR2 FQNEAQ (reference sequence). CDR3 length equals 14 residues. Trimming shortened V by 5 bases and J by 0 bases, and 9 bases separated the two germline ends. CDR3 coding DNA: TGTGCCAGCAGCACCGGGGCAAGCACAGATACGCAGTATTTT. Translating it yields CASSTGASTDTQYF.

The gene calls are TRBV7-9 and TRBJ1-1; D gene ambiguous. The germline V and J ends were trimmed by 5 bases and 0 bases, with 10 bases remaining between them. Per the germline V gene, CDR1 is SEHNR and CDR2 is FQNEAQ (reference sequence). There are 14 residues in the CDR3. The CDR3 sequence: CASSRPGMNTEAFF. In DNA, the CDR3 is TGTGCCAGCAGCCGGCCGGGCATGAACACTGAAGCTTTCTTT.

This chain joins TRBV5-8 and TRBJ1-4, with 7 bases that match TRBD1. V was pared by 6 bases and J by 8 bases, with 13 bases of the junction left unmatched. Germline V gives CDR1 SGHTS, CDR2 YDEGEE. This CDR3 contains 15 residues. The CDR3: CASNHPDREIEKLFF. The CDR3 DNA follows: TGTGCCAGCAACCACCCCGACAGGGAGATAGAAAAACTGTTTTTT.

This rearrangement joins TRBV7-9 to TRBJ2-5; D unclear. Trimming stripped 2 bases from V and 1 base from J, with 14 bases between. This CDR3 is 16 amino acids long. CDR1 is SEHNR and CDR2 is FQNEAQ in the germline V gene (reference sequence). CDR3: CASSLFTFLTQETQYF. The CDR3 bases are TGTGCCAGCAGCTTATTTACCTTCCTCACCCAAGAGACCCAGTACTTC.

This chain uses TRBV28 with TRBJ2-1, with TRBD2 identical over 10 bases. Germline trimming cut 4 bases from V and 9 bases from J; bases unmatched to any gene: 15. The germline V gene has CDR1 MDHEN and CDR2 SYDVKM. The CDR3 spans 17 residues. The CDR3 loop reads CASSYLAGVKGKGEQFF. Here the CDR3 DNA reads TGTGCCAGCAGTTACCTAGCGGGAGTAAAGGGAAAAGGTGAGCAGTTCTTC.

Regarding this clone: This sample also contains other DNA sequences that code for the same CDR3. The chain recombines TRBV5-1 with TRBJ2-3; 14 positions match TRBD2. In germline, CDR1 is SGHRS, CDR2 YFSETQ. J gave up 3 bases and V 4 bases, and 4 bases lay outside the gene matches. The CDR3 runs 16 residues. CDR3 in DNA: TGCGCCAGCAGCACTGGGACTAGCGGGGGAACAGATACGCAGTATTTT. It codes for CASSTGTSGGTDTQYF.

This clone occurred many times. This chain links TRBV7-9 with TRBJ2-1; 7 nucleotides line up with TRBD1. This CDR3 spans 16 amino acids. Germline V CDR1 and CDR2: SEHNR, FQNEAQ (reference sequence). The J segment lost 10 bases and the V segment lost 1 base, leaving 13 bases of the junction unmatched. The CDR3 sequence is CASSLGGPTGRVEQFF. CDR3 nucleotides: TGTGCCAGCAGCTTAGGAGGCCCGACAGGGCGGGTCGAGCAGTTCTTC.

This rearrangement joins TRBV27 to TRBJ2-3; D gene ambiguous. Germline-derived CDR1 and CDR2 are MNHEY and SMNVEV (reference sequence). The ends were cut back, 4 bases at V and 4 bases at J, with 9 bases in the middle. This CDR3 has 13 amino acids. The CDR3 is CASSSNYPDTQYF. CDR3 bases: TGTGCCAGCAGTTCAAACTACCCAGATACGCAGTATTTT.

The J gene is TRBJ2-4, the V gene TRBV9, with TRBD1 matching 9 bases. There are 15 residues in the CDR3. The germline gives CDR1 SGDLS, CDR2 YYNGEE. J lost 1 base, V lost 4 bases, and 3 bases had no gene match. The CDR3 nucleotides read TGTGCCAGCAGCCTAGGGACAGGGGCCAAAAACATTCAGTACTTC. Translated: CASSLGTGAKNIQYF.

The CDR3 sequence is CASSASGTSGNEQYF. DNA of the CDR3: TGTGCCAGCTCAGCATCCGGGACTAGCGGTAACGAGCAGTACTTC. V usage is TRBV18 and J usage is TRBJ2-7, with 11 bases identical to TRBD2. Germline CDR1 is KGHSH and CDR2 is LQKENI. V lost 5 bases to trimming and J lost 5 bases; unmatched junction nucleotides: 8. This CDR3 region has 15 residues. The complete variable domain, with remaining parts taken from reference TRBV18 and TRBJ2-7, reads NAGVMQNPRHLVRRRGQEARLRCSPMKGHSHVYWYRQLPEEGLKFMVYLQKENIIDESGMPKERFSAEFPKEGPSILRIQQVVRGDSAAYFCASSASGTSGNEQYFGPGTRLTVT.

V is TRBV9 and J is TRBJ1-3; 12 nucleotides align to TRBD1. J was trimmed by 3 bases and V by 5 bases; bases with no gene match: 9. The CDR3 extends over 17 amino acids. CDR1 SGDLS and CDR2 YYNGEE come from the germline V gene. The CDR3 region is CASSGLGTGGFGNTIYF. In nucleotides, the CDR3 is TGTGCCAGCAGTGGTTTAGGGACAGGGGGCTTTGGAAACACCATATATTTT.

The genes are TRBV11-2 and TRBJ1-6; 7 positions agree with TRBD1. Germline V CDR1 and CDR2: SGHAT, FQNNGV. V lost 5 bases, J lost 1 base, and 5 bases stayed unmatched. The CDR3 has 16 residues. The CDR3 sequence is CASSRAGGSYNSPLHF. CDR3 nucleotides: TGTGCCAGCAGCCGAGCAGGGGGATCCTATAATTCACCCCTCCACTTT.

J is TRBJ1-1 and V is TRBV30; 9 positions agree with TRBD1. J gave up 6 bases and V 2 bases, and 13 bases lay outside the gene matches. The CDR3 spans 16 residues. Germline V lookup: CDR1 GTSNPN, CDR2 SVGIG (reference sequence). The DNA for the CDR3 is TGTGCCTGGAGTTCGTCCGGGACAGGGAGGTTCCCTGAAGCTTTCTTT. Protein product: CAWSSSGTGRFPEAFF.

The genes are TRBV30 and TRBJ2-7, with 7 bases identical to TRBD1. V shed 4 bases and J 2 bases; nucleotides not matched to a gene: 8. The CDR3 spans 14 residues. CDR1 and CDR2 (germline): GTSNPN, SVGIG (reference sequence). CDR3 in amino acids: CAWKPQGSTYEQYF. CDR3 nucleotide sequence: TGTGCCTGGAAACCACAGGGGAGCACCTACGAGCAGTACTTC.

The chain is built from TRBV27 and TRBJ2-5; the D gene could be TRBD1 or TRBD2 (5 bases each). CDR1 MNHEY and CDR2 SMNVEV come from the germline V gene (reference sequence). The CDR3 is 13 amino acids. The V gene lost 9 bases and the J gene lost 7 bases, with 18 bases spanning the gap. The CDR3: CASQGPAVGTQYF. The CDR3 coding sequence is TGTGCCAGTCAGGGACCTGCGGTTGGGACCCAGTACTTC.

V and J are TRBV2 and TRBJ2-7; TRBD1 matches 9 bases. The junction had 6 bases not matched to a gene; V was cut back by 7 bases and J by 2 bases. The CDR3 loop spans 14 amino acids. The germline CDR1 and CDR2 sequences are SNHLY and FYNNEI. The CDR3 DNA reads TGTGCCAGCAAGAGACAGGGGGGAACCTACGAGCAGTACTTC. Protein: CASKRQGGTYEQYF.

The V gene is TRBV6-5, the J gene TRBJ1-5, with D unresolved. Per germline, CDR1 MNHEY and CDR2 SVGAGI. The CDR3 contains 14 residues. V was pared by 4 bases and J by 0 bases, with 7 bases between. The CDR3 DNA sequence: TGTGCCAGCAGTTTAAGTTCTAGCAATCAGCCCCAGCATTTT. Translation: CASSLSSSNQPQHF.

V gene TRBV5-1 combines with J gene TRBJ2-2; TRBD2 matches at 9 bases. CDR3 size: 16 residues. Germline V CDR1 and CDR2: SGHRS, YFSETQ. V shed 2 bases and J 1 base; nucleotides not matched to a gene: 3. CDR3 DNA: TGCGCCAGCAGCTTTGGGACTAGCCGGAACACCGGGGAGCTGTTTTTT. Amino acid sequence: CASSFGTSRNTGELFF.